The entry below gives a single TCR beta chain sequence along with its context. Its target antigen remains unknown. No much larger clone is present one base from it, and per-base qualities are unavailable. These data originate in a study of T cell changes during pregnancy in multiple sclerosis (dated by TCRdb to between 2019 and 2020). In the study overall: The study looked at changes in the T cell repertoire across pregnancy in women with multiple sclerosis.

The library was prepared using the immunoSEQ multiplex PCR assay. TCRdb took over this immuneACCESS table, retaining in-frame rearrangements with V and J assigned. Such tables are incomplete; in checked studies, under half of the missing clones stem from an unresolved V gene, and the remainder is unexplained. Across this sample there are tens of thousands of clones, with 75% to 90% seen only once. The ten most abundant clones make up approximately 1.5% of the sample. CDR1 and CDR2 (MNHNS, SASEGT) derive from the germline V gene. From V the trimming removes 10 bases and from J it removes 4 bases, while the gene matches leave 12 bases of the junction unaccounted for. The CDR3 runs 14 residues from the cysteine to the phenylalanine. Of the read, only the CDR3 DNA is kept; its 42 bases are in frame from base 1.

This TCR was sampled from a female donor in good health, enrolled as a control in a pregnancy study. Source: peripheral blood, taken in the first trimester of pregnancy. The rearranged segments are TRBV6-1 and TRBJ2-7, and 8 junction bases match TRBD1. In nucleotide form, the sequence is TGTGCCACTTTGACAGGGGCGAATTCATACGAGCAGTACTTC. This codes for CATLTGANSYEQYF.